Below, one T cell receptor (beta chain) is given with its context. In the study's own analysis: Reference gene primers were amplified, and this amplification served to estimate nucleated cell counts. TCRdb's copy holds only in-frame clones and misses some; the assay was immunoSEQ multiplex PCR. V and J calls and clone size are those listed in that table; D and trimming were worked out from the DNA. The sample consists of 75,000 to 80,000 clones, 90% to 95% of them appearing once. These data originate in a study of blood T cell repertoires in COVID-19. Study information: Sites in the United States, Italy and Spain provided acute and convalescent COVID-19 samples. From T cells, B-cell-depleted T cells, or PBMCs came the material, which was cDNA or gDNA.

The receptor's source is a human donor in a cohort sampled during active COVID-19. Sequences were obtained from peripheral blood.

The CDR3 bases are TGTGCCAGCAGCTTAGGCAGAAAAGAGACCCAGTACTTC. Translating gives CASSLGRKETQYF. The chain is built from TRBV7-8 and TRBJ2-5, with D uncertain. Germline V gene lookup returns CDR1 SGHVS and CDR2 FQNEAQ. V lost 1 base to trimming and J lost 3 bases, with 6 bases between them. This CDR3 spans 13 amino acids. The whole variable domain, filled in from reference TRBV7-8 and TRBJ2-5, reads GAGVSQSPRYKVAKRGQDVALRCDPISGHVSLFWYQQALGQGPEFLTYFQNEAQLDKSGLPSDRFFAERPEGSVSTLKIQRTQQEDSAVYLCASSLGRKETQYFGPGTRLLVL.